Listed below are T cell receptor beta chains from one sample, sequenced in a study of OX40 agonist ivuxolimab in advanced cancers. The repertoire was sequenced with immunoSEQ multiplex PCR; TCRdb's copy has only in-frame clones and lacks some. In the table there are more than 70,000 clones, roughly nine tenths of which are singletons. This material consisted of CD4+ or CD8+ T cells sorted from blood, taken in a trial of the OX40 agonist ivuxolimab. Receptors originate from an adult with an advanced solid tumor such as melanoma, head and neck, liver or kidney cancer. Each CDR3 is given with its conserved first and last residue. The order of the fields is D gene, clone size, J gene, V gene, CDR3 DNA, CDR3 protein. A D gene is named only where the DNA matches it firmly. Rows may omit the clone size; those that give it use once, few, many or a size class.

>-|-|TRBJ1-5|TRBV21-1
TGTGCCAGTACGGTAACAGGGGTGAGTGCACACGGGCAGCCCCAGCATTTT
CASTVTGVSAHGQPQHF
>TRBD1|-|TRBJ2-5|TRBV19
TGTGCCAGTAGCGGACAGGGGCAAGAGACCCAGTACTTC
CASSGQGQETQYF
>-|-|TRBJ2-7|TRBV6-5
TGTGCCAGCAGTCGGCGTAAGGGGAGACACGAGCAGTACTTC
CASSRRKGRHEQYF
>-|-|TRBJ2-7|TRBV6-5
TGTGCCAGCAGTTACTCAGGGGGACAAACCTACGAGCAGTACTTC
CASSYSGGQTYEQYF
>-|-|TRBJ1-1|TRBV5-5
TGTGCCAGCAGCACAGCAGATTTGAACACTGAAGCTTTCTTT
CASSTADLNTEAFF
>-|-|TRBJ2-2|TRBV27
TGTGCCAGCAGTTTGACAAGGGGGGGTCTACACACCGGGGAGCTGTTTTTT
CASSLTRGGLHTGELFF
>-|-|TRBJ1-5|TRBV14
TGTGCCAGCAGCCCTAAGTGGAACCGGGGCCCGAGACAGCCCCAGCATTTT
CASSPKWNRGPRQPQHF
>TRBD1|-|TRBJ1-3|TRBV19
TGTGCCAGTAGTACAGACAGGGTCACCGGAAACACCATATATTTT
CASSTDRVTGNTIYF
>-|-|TRBJ2-7|TRBV6-6
TGTGCCAGCAGTTACTTCCGAACAGGTGGTGAGCAGTACTTC
CASSYFRTGGEQYF
>-|-|TRBJ2-3|TRBV7-2
TGTGCCAGCAGCCGTCCCAGAGATACGCAGTATTTT
CASSRPRDTQYF
>TRBD2|once|TRBJ2-1|TRBV7-9
TGTGCCAGCAGCCCCGTACCGGGACTAGCGGACAAATACAATGAGCAGTTCTTC
CASSPVPGLADKYNEQFF
>TRBD2|-|TRBJ2-7|TRBV18
TGTGCCAGCTCACCCATTAGCGGGAGTATGAACGAGCAGTACTTC
CASSPISGSMNEQYF
>-|-|TRBJ2-5|TRBV30
TGTGCCTGGAGTAGTCAAGAGACCCAGTACTTC
CAWSSQETQYF
>TRBD1|-|TRBJ2-5|TRBV5-1
TGCGCCAGCAGCTCTTACCCCGGGACAGGGGAAGAGACCCAGTACTTC
CASSSYPGTGEETQYF
>TRBD1|-|TRBJ2-7|TRBV2
TGTGCCAGCAGTTTCGGACAGGGGCTCGAGCAGTACTTC
CASSFGQGLEQYF
>-|once|TRBJ2-3|TRBV5-4
TGTGCCAGCAGCTTGGAGGTTTCGGCGGGCCTCACAGATACGCAGTATTTT
CASSLEVSAGLTDTQYF
>-|-|TRBJ1-2|TRBV10-2
TGCGCCAGCAGTGAGATTCGAAGGGGGGTCAGCTATGGCTACACCTTC
CASSEIRRGVSYGYTF
>TRBD1|-|TRBJ2-2|TRBV19
TGTGCCAGTAGTATCACCGGGACAGGGAACACCGGGGAGCTGTTTTTT
CASSITGTGNTGELFF
>-|-|TRBJ1-1|TRBV6-5
TGTGCCAGCACCAAGAAGAGAATAAACACTGAAGCTTTCTTT
CASTKKRINTEAFF
>-|-|TRBJ1-1|TRBV7-2
TGTGCCAGCAGCGTGGACCAGAACACTGAAGCTTTCTTT
CASSVDQNTEAFF
>-|-|TRBJ1-6|TRBV10-3
TGTGCCATCAGTGATGAACAGCTCTATAATTCACCCCTCCACTTT
CAISDEQLYNSPLHF
>-|-|TRBJ2-5|TRBV6-4
TGTGCCAGCAGTGAGGAGGGCACGAAGCCGACCCAGTACTTC
CASSEEGTKPTQYF
>TRBD2|-|TRBJ2-1|TRBV15
TGTGCCACCAAAGCGGGAGGGAGGAATGAGCAGTTCTTC
CATKAGGRNEQFF
>-|-|TRBJ1-2|TRBV5-1
TGCGCCAGCAGCTTGGGTGGCACCTCGGGCTATGGCTACACCTTC
CASSLGGTSGYGYTF
>-|-|TRBJ1-5|TRBV19
TGTGCCAGTAGCCTAGGACAGAATCAGCCCCAGCATTTT
CASSLGQNQPQHF
>-|-|TRBJ1-4|TRBV5-4
TGTGCCAGCAGCCTCCATCCGGCCGGGAAAGCTAATGAAAAACTGTTTTTT
CASSLHPAGKANEKLFF
>-|once|TRBJ1-1|TRBV14
TGTGCCAGCAGCAATGTTGGGGTGGACACTGAAGCTTTCTTT
CASSNVGVDTEAFF
>-|-|TRBJ2-7|TRBV10-3
TGTGCCATCAGCGCCGGGCCGTTACGCGAGCAGTACTTC
CAISAGPLREQYF
>TRBD1|few|TRBJ2-6|TRBV5-1
TGCGCCAGCAGCTTAGGGTTTGGGGACAGGGGGAGTGGGGCCAACGTCCTGACTTTC
CASSLGFGDRGSGANVLTF
>TRBD1|-|TRBJ1-1|TRBV30
TGTGCCTGGAGTGCCCAACAGGGAACAGGGGGCTTCTTT
CAWSAQQGTGGFF
>-|-|TRBJ1-3|TRBV2
TGTGCCAGCAGTGACAGGGGAAACACCATATATTTT
CASSDRGNTIYF
>TRBD1|-|TRBJ2-1|TRBV5-4
TGTGCCAGTAATACCAGGGGCAGGGGGCGCAATGAGCAGTTCTTC
CASNTRGRGRNEQFF
>TRBD1|-|TRBJ1-2|TRBV5-1
TGCGCCAGCAGCTTGGGAGGGGGCAGCAATGGCTACACCTTC
CASSLGGGSNGYTF
>-|-|TRBJ2-1|TRBV30
TGTGCCTGGAGTTTAACGGGAGCGTACAATGAGCAGTTCTTC
CAWSLTGAYNEQFF
>-|few|TRBJ1-2|TRBV30
TGTGCCTGGAGTGTTCCCCTCCATGGCTACACCTTC
CAWSVPLHGYTF
>TRBD1|-|TRBJ2-7|TRBV11-2
TGTGCCAGCAGCCAGCCCCCCGGACAGGGAGGCGAGCAGTACTTC
CASSQPPGQGGEQYF
>TRBD1|-|TRBJ1-1|TRBV2
TGTGCCAGCAGTGAAATTGGGGAGGACAGGGTCGAGACTGAAGCTTTCTTT
CASSEIGEDRVETEAFF
>-|-|TRBJ1-1|TRBV7-9
TGTGCCAGCAGCCCCTATGGCCTGAACACTGAAGCTTTCTTT
CASSPYGLNTEAFF
>TRBD2|-|TRBJ2-1|TRBV18
TGTGCCAGCTCCCCGGGGACTAGCGGAGATGAGCAGTTCTTC
CASSPGTSGDEQFF
>-|-|TRBJ1-1|TRBV25-1
TGTGCCAGCAGTGAGCCATCAGGTAGAACTGAAGCTTTCTTT
CASSEPSGRTEAFF